These 9 T cell receptor beta chains originate from one sample sequenced in a study of blood T cell repertoires in COVID-19. The method was immunoSEQ multiplex PCR; TCRdb's version includes in-frame clones alone and lacks a portion of them. Of about 66,000 clones listed, around four fifths are singletons. The sample consisted of peripheral blood. All receptors come from a human donor in a cohort sampled during active COVID-19.

This chain joins TRBV30 and TRBJ1-2; no clear D. This CDR3 spans 12 amino acids. Trimming left V 0 bases short and J 8 bases short, with 10 bases between. The germline gives CDR1 GTSNPN, CDR2 SVGIG (reference sequence). CDR3 sequence: CAWSVLLRGYTF. CDR3 sequence (DNA): TGTGCCTGGAGTGTACTGCTTCGGGGCTACACCTTC.

As to this clone: At one end, the junction sequence differs from germline, possibly due to a read error. The V and J genes are TRBV10-1 and TRBJ1-2, with D perhaps matching TRBD1 (5 bases). Germline values: CDR1 WNHNN, CDR2 SYGVQD (reference sequence). The CDR3 is 10 amino acids. The CDR3 region has the DNA TGCGCCAGCAGTGAAGTCCGGACAAGCTTC. Residues: CASSEVRTSF.

This chain links TRBV28 with TRBJ1-5, with 7 bases identical to TRBD1. The CDR3 runs to 15 residues. V lost 3 bases, J lost 2 bases, and 4 bases stayed unmatched. CDR1 is MDHEN, CDR2 SYDVKM, per germline. The CDR3 bases are TGTGCCAGCAGTTTGGGCGGGACAGGCAATCAGCCCCAGCATTTT. Its translation: CASSLGGTGNQPQHF.

The genes are TRBV5-6 and TRBJ2-5, with D perhaps TRBD1 (6 bases). The CDR3 totals 13 residues. Trimming left V 4 bases short and J 4 bases short, with 11 bases between. Germline assignment: CDR1 SGHDT and CDR2 YYEEEE. CDR3 sequence (DNA): TGTGCCAGCAGCCCGGGACACCTAGAGACCCAGTACTTC. It specifies CASSPGHLETQYF.

The chain employs TRBV19 and TRBJ2-7; 8 nucleotides agree with TRBD1. This CDR3 comprises 15 residues. The germline V gene encodes CDR1 LNHDA and CDR2 SQIVND (reference sequence). V trimming: 6 bases; J trimming: 0 bases; junction bases outside the gene matches: 7. The CDR3 nucleotides read TGTGCCAGTAGCTCCCTCGACAGGGGCTCCTACGAGCAGTACTTC. It codes for CASSSLDRGSYEQYF.

There are a few counts of this clone. This chain connects TRBV6-1 to TRBJ1-2; D possibly corresponds to TRBD1 (5 bases). Germline CDR1 reads MNHNS; CDR2 reads SASEGT. Trimming stripped 2 bases from V and 3 bases from J, with 16 bases between. The CDR3 length is 16 residues. The CDR3 nucleotides are TGTGCCAGCAGTGAACCGAGGGGAGGGATGTACTATGGCTACACCTTC. It is translated as CASSEPRGGMYYGYTF.

V usage is TRBV6-6 and J usage is TRBJ1-5; 11 nucleotides align to TRBD1. This CDR3 is 17 amino acids long. Losses at the gene ends were 5 bases for V and 0 bases for J; bases not matched to a gene: 6. The germline CDR1 and CDR2 sequences are MNHNY and SVGAGI (reference sequence). The CDR3, as DNA: TGTGCCAGCAGTCCAACCGGGACAGGGGGTAGCAATCAGCCCCAGCATTTT. Its protein is CASSPTGTGGSNQPQHF.

This sequence joins TRBV5-5 and TRBJ2-7; TRBD1 matches 10 bases. Looked up from germline, CDR1 is SGHKS and CDR2 is YYEKEE (reference sequence). The ends lost 4 bases at V and 0 bases at J; junction bases unmatched: 7. The length of the CDR3 is 16 residues. CDR3 sequence reads: CASSGQGGLDSYEQYF. The CDR3, as DNA: TGTGCCAGCAGCGGACAGGGGGGACTCGACTCCTACGAGCAGTACTTC.

The chain carries TRBV19 and TRBJ1-2, with D perhaps matching TRBD1 (5 bases). Germline lookup yields CDR1 LNHDA and CDR2 SQIVND (reference sequence). V gave up 6 bases and J gave up 8 bases, with 13 bases separating them. The CDR3 consists of 12 residues. CDR3 sequence reads: CASRGDAGGYTF. DNA for the CDR3: TGTGCCAGTAGAGGGGATGCGGGGGGCTACACCTTC.